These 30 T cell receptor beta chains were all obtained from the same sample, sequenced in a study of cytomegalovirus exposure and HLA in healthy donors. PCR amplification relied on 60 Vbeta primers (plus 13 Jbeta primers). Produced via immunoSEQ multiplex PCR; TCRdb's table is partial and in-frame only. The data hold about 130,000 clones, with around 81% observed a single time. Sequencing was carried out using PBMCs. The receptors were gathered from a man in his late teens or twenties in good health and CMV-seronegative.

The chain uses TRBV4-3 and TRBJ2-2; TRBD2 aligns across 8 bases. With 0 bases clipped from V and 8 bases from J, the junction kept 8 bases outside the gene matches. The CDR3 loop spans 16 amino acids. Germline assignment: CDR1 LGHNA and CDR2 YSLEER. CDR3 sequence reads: CASSQDPGGGPGELFF. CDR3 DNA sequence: TGCGCCAGCAGCCAAGATCCCGGCGGGGGGCCGGGGGAGCTGTTTTTT.

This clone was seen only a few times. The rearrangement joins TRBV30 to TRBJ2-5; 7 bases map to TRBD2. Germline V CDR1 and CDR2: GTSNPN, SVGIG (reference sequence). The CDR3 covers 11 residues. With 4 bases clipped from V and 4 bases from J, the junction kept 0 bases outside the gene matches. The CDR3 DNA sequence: TGTGCCTGGACTAGCGGAGAGACCCAGTACTTC. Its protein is CAWTSGETQYF.

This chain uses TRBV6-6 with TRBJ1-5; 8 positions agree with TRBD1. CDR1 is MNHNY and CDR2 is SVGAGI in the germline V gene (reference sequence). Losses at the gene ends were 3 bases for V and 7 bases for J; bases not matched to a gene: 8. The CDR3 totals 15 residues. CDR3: CASSYTGGEGQPQHF. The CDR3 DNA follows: TGTGCCAGCAGTTATACAGGGGGAGAAGGGCAGCCCCAGCATTTT.

The CDR3 loop is CASSQGRQGPSGEQYF. CDR3 bases: TGCGCCAGCAGCCAAGGCAGACAGGGGCCAAGTGGCGAGCAGTACTTC. This chain connects TRBV4-3 to TRBJ2-7; 8 bases line up with TRBD1. Germline-derived CDR1 and CDR2 are LGHNA and YSLEER. V shed 1 base and J 6 bases; nucleotides not matched to a gene: 11. The CDR3 contains 16 residues.

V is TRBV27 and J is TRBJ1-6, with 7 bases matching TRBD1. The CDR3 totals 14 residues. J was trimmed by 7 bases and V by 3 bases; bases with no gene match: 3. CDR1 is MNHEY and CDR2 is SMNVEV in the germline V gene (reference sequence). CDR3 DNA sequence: TGTGCCAGCAGTTTGGGACAGAAAAATTCACCCCTCCACTTT. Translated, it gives CASSLGQKNSPLHF.

CDR3 in amino acids: CSVEVRGQMNTEAFF. DNA of the CDR3: TGCAGCGTTGAAGTCAGGGGGCAGATGAACACTGAAGCTTTCTTT. The V and J genes are TRBV29-1 and TRBJ1-1, with 8 bases that match TRBD1. After removal of 1 base from V and 0 bases from J, the junction contained 4 bases not matched to a gene. The CDR3 runs 15 residues. Germline CDR1 reads SQVTM; CDR2 reads ANQGSEA.

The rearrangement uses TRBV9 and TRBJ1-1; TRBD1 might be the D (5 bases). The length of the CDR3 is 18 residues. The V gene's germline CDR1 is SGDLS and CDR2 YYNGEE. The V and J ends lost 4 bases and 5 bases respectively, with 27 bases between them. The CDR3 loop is CASSPHGGVGPWGTEAFF. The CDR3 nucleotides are TGTGCCAGCAGCCCTCACGGGGGGGTTGGGCCCTGGGGAACTGAAGCTTTCTTT.

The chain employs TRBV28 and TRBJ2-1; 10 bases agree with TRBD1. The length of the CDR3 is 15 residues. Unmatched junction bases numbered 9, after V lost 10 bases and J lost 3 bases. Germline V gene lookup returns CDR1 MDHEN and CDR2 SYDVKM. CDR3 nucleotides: TGTGCCACCGCCCCCGGGACAGGGGACTACAATGAGCAGTTCTTC. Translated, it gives CATAPGTGDYNEQFF.

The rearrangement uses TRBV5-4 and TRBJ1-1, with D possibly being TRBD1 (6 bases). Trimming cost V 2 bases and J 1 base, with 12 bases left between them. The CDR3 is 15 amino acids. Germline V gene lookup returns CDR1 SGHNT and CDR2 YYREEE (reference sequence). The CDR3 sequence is CASSFRRTENTEAFF. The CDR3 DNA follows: TGTGCCAGCAGCTTCCGGCGGACAGAGAACACTGAAGCTTTCTTT.

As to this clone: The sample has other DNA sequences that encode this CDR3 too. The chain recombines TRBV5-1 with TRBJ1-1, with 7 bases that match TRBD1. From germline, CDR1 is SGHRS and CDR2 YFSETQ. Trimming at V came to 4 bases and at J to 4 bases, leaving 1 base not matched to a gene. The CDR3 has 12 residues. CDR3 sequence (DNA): TGCGCCAGCAGCCCAGGGGGCACTGAAGCTTTCTTT. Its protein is CASSPGGTEAFF.

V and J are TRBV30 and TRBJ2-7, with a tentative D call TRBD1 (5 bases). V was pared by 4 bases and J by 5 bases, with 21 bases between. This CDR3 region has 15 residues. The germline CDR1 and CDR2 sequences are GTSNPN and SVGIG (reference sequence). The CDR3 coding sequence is TGTGCCTGGACCAAACTGGTAGCAGGGAACCACGAGCAGTACTTC. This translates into CAWTKLVAGNHEQYF.

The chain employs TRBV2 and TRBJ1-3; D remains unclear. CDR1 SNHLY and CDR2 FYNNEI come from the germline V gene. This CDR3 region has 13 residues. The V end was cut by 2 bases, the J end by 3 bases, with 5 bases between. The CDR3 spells CASSESDGNTIYF. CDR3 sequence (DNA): TGTGCCAGCAGTGAATCAGATGGAAACACCATATATTTT.

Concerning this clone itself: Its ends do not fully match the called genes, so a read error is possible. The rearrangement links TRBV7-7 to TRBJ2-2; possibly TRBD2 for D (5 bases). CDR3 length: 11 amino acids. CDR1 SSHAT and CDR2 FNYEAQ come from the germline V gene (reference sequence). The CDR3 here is CASSAAGELFF. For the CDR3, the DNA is TGTGCCAGCAGCGCCGCCGGGGAACTGTTTTTT.

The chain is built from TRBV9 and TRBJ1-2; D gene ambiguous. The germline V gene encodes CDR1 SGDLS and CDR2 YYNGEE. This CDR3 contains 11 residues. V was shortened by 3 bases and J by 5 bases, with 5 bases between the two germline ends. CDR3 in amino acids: CASSDIYGYTF. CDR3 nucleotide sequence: TGTGCCAGCAGCGACATTTATGGCTACACCTTC.

CDR3: CASTQGGGENYEQYF. For the CDR3, the DNA is TGTGCCAGCACCCAAGGTGGGGGGGAGAACTACGAGCAGTACTTC. The J gene is TRBJ2-7, the V gene TRBV21-1; the D call in the table, TRBD2, was not verified against the DNA. TRBV21-1 is deemed a pseudogene. The CDR3 loop spans 15 amino acids.

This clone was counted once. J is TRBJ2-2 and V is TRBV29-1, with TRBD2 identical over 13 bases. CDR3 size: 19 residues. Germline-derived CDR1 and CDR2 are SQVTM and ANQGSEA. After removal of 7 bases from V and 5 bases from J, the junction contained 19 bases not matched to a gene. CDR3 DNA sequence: TGCAGCGGTTCGCCCGATCAATCGGGACTAGCGGGACCGACCGGGGAGCTGTTTTTT. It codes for CSGSPDQSGLAGPTGELFF.

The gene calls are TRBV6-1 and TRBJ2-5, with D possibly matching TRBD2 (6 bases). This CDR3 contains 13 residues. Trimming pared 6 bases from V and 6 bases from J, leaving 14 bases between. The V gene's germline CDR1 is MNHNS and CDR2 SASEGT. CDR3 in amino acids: CASREGPAKTQYF. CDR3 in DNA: TGTGCCAGCAGGGAGGGGCCTGCGAAGACCCAGTACTTC.

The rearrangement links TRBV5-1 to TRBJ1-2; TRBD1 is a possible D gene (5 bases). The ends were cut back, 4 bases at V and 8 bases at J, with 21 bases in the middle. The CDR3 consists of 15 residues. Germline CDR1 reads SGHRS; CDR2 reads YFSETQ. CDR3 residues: CASSAQTDRSWGYTF. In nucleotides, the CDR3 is TGCGCCAGCAGCGCCCAGACAGACCGATCCTGGGGCTACACCTTC.

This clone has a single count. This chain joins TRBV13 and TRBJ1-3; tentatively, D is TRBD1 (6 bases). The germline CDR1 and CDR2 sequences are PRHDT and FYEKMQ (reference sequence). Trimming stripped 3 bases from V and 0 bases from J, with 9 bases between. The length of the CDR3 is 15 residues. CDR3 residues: CASSFRTASGNTIYF. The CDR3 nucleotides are TGTGCCAGCAGCTTCCGGACAGCCTCTGGAAACACCATATATTTT.

DNA for the CDR3: TGTGCCAGCAGCTTCCCCGGCTATGGCTACACCTTC. This codes for CASSFPGYGYTF. The gene calls are TRBV7-2 and TRBJ1-2; D remains ambiguous. Trimming removed 3 bases at V and 4 bases at J, with 6 bases between. Germline values: CDR1 SGHTA, CDR2 FQGNSA. The CDR3 has 12 amino acids.

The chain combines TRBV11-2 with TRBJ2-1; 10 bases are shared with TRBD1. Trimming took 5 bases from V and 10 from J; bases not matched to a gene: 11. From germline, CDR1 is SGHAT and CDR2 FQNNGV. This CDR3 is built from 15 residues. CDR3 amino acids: CASSRQGARWREQFF. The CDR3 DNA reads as TGTGCCAGCAGCCGACAGGGGGCAAGGTGGAGGGAGCAGTTCTTC.

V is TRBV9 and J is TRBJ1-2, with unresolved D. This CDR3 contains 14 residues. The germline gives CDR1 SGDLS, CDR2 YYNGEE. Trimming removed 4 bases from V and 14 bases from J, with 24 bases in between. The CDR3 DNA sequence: TGTGCCAGCAGCCCCTCCCGGGATGGGGAGCGAGGGACCTTC. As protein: CASSPSRDGERGTF.

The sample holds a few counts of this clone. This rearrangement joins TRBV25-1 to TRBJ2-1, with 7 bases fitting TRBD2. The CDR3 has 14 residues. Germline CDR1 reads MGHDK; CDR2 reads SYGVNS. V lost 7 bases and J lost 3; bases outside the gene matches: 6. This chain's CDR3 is CASTAGVLYNEQFF. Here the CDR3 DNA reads TGTGCCAGCACCGCGGGGGTACTCTACAATGAGCAGTTCTTC.

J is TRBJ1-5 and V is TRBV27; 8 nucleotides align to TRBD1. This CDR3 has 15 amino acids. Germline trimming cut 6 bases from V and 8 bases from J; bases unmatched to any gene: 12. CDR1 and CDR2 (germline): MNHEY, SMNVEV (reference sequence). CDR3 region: CASSPTGQGLEPQHF. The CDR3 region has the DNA TGTGCCAGCAGCCCCACTGGACAGGGTCTGGAGCCCCAGCATTTT.

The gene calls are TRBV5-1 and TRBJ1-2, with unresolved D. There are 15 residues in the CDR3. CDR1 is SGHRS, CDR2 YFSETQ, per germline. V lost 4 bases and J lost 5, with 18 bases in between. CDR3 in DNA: TGCGCCAGCAGCCGCCAAGACCCAGTGACTTATGGCTACACCTTC. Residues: CASSRQDPVTYGYTF.

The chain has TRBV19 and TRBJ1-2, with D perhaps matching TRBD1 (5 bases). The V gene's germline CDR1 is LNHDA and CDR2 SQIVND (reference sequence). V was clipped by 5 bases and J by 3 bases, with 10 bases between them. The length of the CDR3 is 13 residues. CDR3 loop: CASSLDSYYGYTF. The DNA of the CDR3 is TGTGCCAGTAGTCTCGACAGTTACTATGGCTACACCTTC.

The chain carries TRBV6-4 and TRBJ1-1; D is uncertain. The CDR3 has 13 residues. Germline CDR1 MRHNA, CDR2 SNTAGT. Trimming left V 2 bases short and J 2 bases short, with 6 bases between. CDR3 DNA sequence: TGTGCCAGCAGTGACCGCAGAAACACTGAAGCTTTCTTT. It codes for CASSDRRNTEAFF.

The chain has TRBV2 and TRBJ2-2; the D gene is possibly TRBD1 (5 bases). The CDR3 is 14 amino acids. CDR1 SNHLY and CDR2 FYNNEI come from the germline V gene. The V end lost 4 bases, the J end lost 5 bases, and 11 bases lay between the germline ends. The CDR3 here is CASSGKGWTGELFF. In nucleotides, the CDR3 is TGTGCCAGCAGTGGGAAGGGGTGGACCGGGGAGCTGTTTTTT.

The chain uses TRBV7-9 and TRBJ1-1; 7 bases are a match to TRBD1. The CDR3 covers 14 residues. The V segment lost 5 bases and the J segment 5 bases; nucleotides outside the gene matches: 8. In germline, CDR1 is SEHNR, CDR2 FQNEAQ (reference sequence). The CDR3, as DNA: TGTGCCAGCAGCCATGCTACAGGGGCTACTGAAGCTTTCTTT. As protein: CASSHATGATEAFF. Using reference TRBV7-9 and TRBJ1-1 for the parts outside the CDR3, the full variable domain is DTGVSQNPRHKITKRGQNVTFRCDPISEHNRLYWYRQTLGQGPEFLTYFQNEAQLEKSRLLSDRFSAERPKGSFSTLEIQRTEQGDSAMYLCASSHATGATEAFFGQGTRLTVV.

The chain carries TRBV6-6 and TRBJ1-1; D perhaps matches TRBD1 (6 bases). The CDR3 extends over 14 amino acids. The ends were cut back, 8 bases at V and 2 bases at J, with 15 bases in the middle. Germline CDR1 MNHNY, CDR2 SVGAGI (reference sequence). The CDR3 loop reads CASRGGGDNTEAFF. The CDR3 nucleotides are TGTGCCAGCCGAGGGGGAGGGGACAACACTGAAGCTTTCTTT.